This TCR beta chain was recorded in a study of cytomegalovirus exposure and HLA in healthy donors (dated by TCRdb to the late 2010s). A note on the overall study: An earlier analysis of 550 to 700 of the donors reported roughly 270 Gb of sequence data and some 120 million unique TCR beta sequences from 150 million to 200 million T cells. Roughly 320 gigabases of sequencing data and approximately 91 million unique TCR sequences made up an early release that covered several hundred HLA-typed donors. Of the 300 to 450 genotyped donors, roughly 85% fell in the genetic ancestry cluster associated with self-reported Caucasian donors. The study was designed to test whether signatures of past pathogen exposure could be identified by cataloging public T cell receptors. The study used immunosequencing to profile the T cell repertoires of some 600 subjects and linked those repertoires to cytomegalovirus serostatus. In addition to the first cohort of about 650 subjects, a separate validation cohort of some 120 different subjects was used. High-throughput TCR immunosequencing, statistical association of individual TCRs with disease status, and machine learning were combined to predict cytomegalovirus infection status. A later analysis re-analyzed previously published TCR beta repertoires from roughly 600 donors and added high-resolution HLA genotyping to study TCR occurrence patterns. The later analysis used no new phenotypic data to find candidate immune exposures, relying instead on TCR beta sequences and their occurrence across donors. An earlier analysis of about 600 of the donors used high-throughput TCR beta sequencing to judge whether each TCR beta V gene segment behaved as functional or pseudogenic. Alongside the repertoire data, information on donor age, sex, ethnicity and CMV serostatus was compiled. Genome-wide SNP genotypes for about 60% of the roughly 700 donors were used in a later genetic analysis, which treated that subset as a discovery cohort. All discovery cohort repertoires had been generated on a single sequencing platform. HLA typing covered class I and class II loci at four-digit resolution. Typing coverage differed by locus: A, B, C, DRB1 and DQB1 were typed in roughly 620-630 donors, DQA1 in 522, DPA1 in approximately 600, and DPB1 in just under 490. Because of strong linkage in the cohort, roughly five DR-DQ haplotypes were treated as single units for association and clustering. Among several hundred genotyped donors of the cohort, an average of approximately 200,000 unique TCR beta nucleotide sequences was sequenced per donor, of which roughly 18% were non-productive.

Clipping removes 5 bases from V and 2 bases from J, with 8 as the unmatched junction base count. The CDR3 runs 15 amino acids, cysteine and phenylalanine included. The sequence is cut down to CDR3 DNA, 45 bases in frame from base 1. The germline V gene yields SGHAT for CDR1 and FQNNGV for CDR2. In its sample, this clone was seen a few times. The antigen it recognizes is unknown. Per-base qualities were not stored, and no clone one base away is much larger. The cohort consisted of more than 650 healthy bone marrow donors. Cohort members were all nominally healthy when sampled, although unrecorded immune exposures were likely present. The donor tested CMV seropositive and was one of the 289 seropositive cohort members. A peripheral blood sample was collected from each donor, and TCR beta sequencing was performed on peripheral blood mononuclear cells. The Qiagen DNeasy Blood Extraction Kit was used to extract genomic DNA from the blood cell samples.

The method behind the library was the immunoSEQ multiplex PCR assay. For the multiplex PCR, a mixture combining 60 forward primers for TCR Vbeta segments and 13 reverse primers for TCR Jbeta segments was used. The CDR3 region of rearranged TCR beta genes was amplified from genomic DNA with a multiplex PCR assay. On the Illumina HiSeq System, the amplified TCR beta libraries were sequenced as 87-base-pair reads. In the original analysis: In a later analysis, tens of millions of unique TCR beta chains were counted across the roughly 610 repertoires, and approximately 9.9 million of these chains were shared by at least two donors. Raw reads were error-corrected and collapsed into unique sequences with a nearest-neighbor algorithm that merged closely related sequences to remove PCR and sequencing errors. Alignment of CDR3 sequences to IMGT reference sequences was used to assign V, D and J gene segments. For a sequence to be retained, a match of at least six nucleotides was required to both a V gene segment and a J gene segment. Rearrangements were called productive when the CDR3 lacked stop codons and stayed in frame with V and J; all others were non-productive. CDR3 was defined by IMGT convention, running from the second conserved V-encoded cysteine to the conserved J-encoded phenylalanine. In an earlier analysis of roughly 580 of the donors, sequences lacking an unambiguous match to a single V gene segment were excluded. An earlier analysis of several hundred of the donors called V segments functional above 56.7% productive rearrangements and segregating when the between-donor standard deviation exceeded 5%. A statistical classification framework was built for diagnosing cytomegalovirus status from the catalog of TCR beta chain sequences. In a later analysis, V and J genes were assigned by comparing TCR nucleotide sequences against IMGT/GENE-DB human TR gene sequences. Using the TCRdist pipeline, a later analysis assigned CDR3 sequences along with most-parsimonious VDJ recombination scenarios. In a later analysis, each TCR beta chain was defined by its CDR3 amino acid sequence together with its V-gene family, and reads without a unique V-gene family were excluded. A later analysis removed 450 to 600 highly shared, low-generation-probability nucleotide sequences to deal with suspected cross-contamination and a sequencing artifact. In a later analysis, a clonal expansion index was calculated for each public chain from normalized within-repertoire ranks of inferred template counts. Generation probabilities in a later analysis came from a VDJ recombination model fitted to out-of-frame rearrangements, and those results were checked against IGoR. In a later analysis, TCR-TCR, TCR-HLA and TCR-CMV co-occurrence was scored with hypergeometric tests, and a repertoire-size bias correction was applied to TCR pairs. In a later analysis, false discovery rates were estimated by permuting HLA or CMV assignments 20 times. In a later analysis, co-occurring TCRs were grouped with DBSCAN, and TCRdist sequence similarity was added when clustering was performed within HLA-allele-positive subsets. Co-occurrence clustering excluded repertoires with fewer than 30,000 or more than 120,000 public chains, plus five with anomalous nucleotide sharing. Held by TCRdb, this immuneACCESS table contains in-frame sequences only and omits some clones. Under half of the omission traces to an unresolved V gene where checked; the cause of the rest is unknown. V and J calls and clone size are given by that table; D and trimming were obtained from the DNA. The sample yields fewer than 150,000 clones; roughly 71% were counted once. About 8% of the sample lies in the top ten.

The paper as a whole reports these results and caveats: The cohort was sequenced for TCR beta chains only, and without alpha or paired-chain data the features that could be detected were limited. For the cohort, immune exposure information was limited to CMV serostatus. In a later analysis, HLA-associated TCR beta chains showed more clonal expansion and lower generation probabilities than non-associated chains that were equally common. Presence/absence analyses assumed roughly uniform sequencing depth across donors, an assumption that may not hold. The 87-base-pair reads could not distinguish some IMGT-functional V segments, including TRBV6-2 and TRBV6-3, so those segments were excluded. Linkage disequilibrium might explain the correlated functional status among segregating V segments, but an unknown experimental factor could not be ruled out. Cytomegalovirus status was reported to be diagnosed by the classifier with high specificity and sensitivity in both the original and validation cohorts. Strong co-occurrence of HLA alleles, especially DR and DQ, made assigning TCR associations to individual alleles difficult. According to a later genetic analysis, donors in an Asian-associated ancestry cluster had fewer N-insertions in productive TCRs than the roughly 700-donor mean. A further reported finding was that TCR beta sequences accurately predicted the HLA-A and HLA-B alleles for most subjects in the first cohort. The sequencing pipeline was judged likely to have produced a cluster of highly shared sequence variants as a technical artifact. Because HLA typing was missing for some donors at each locus, association tests included only the typed subset. In an earlier analysis of more than 500 of the donors, most TCR beta V segments appeared in productive rearrangements about 90% or about 30% of the time, broadly matching IMGT annotations. The authors suggested that the approach could potentially be extended to other disease states and immunological phenotypes. A later analysis found that most CMV-associated TCR beta chains appeared HLA-restricted, with HLA associations seemingly driven largely by CMV exposure. At a false discovery rate of 0.05, a later analysis linked under 20,000 TCR beta sequences to specific HLA alleles. In vitro tests confirmed that a few of the cytomegalovirus-associated TCR beta chains recognize cytomegalovirus antigens. An association between a missense DCLRE1C variant and V-gene and J-gene trimming of TCR beta chains was found in a later genetic analysis and replicated in an independent cohort. In a later analysis, several top co-occurrence clusters were reported to appear linked to parvovirus B19, influenza, CMV and Epstein-Barr virus. Seventeen rarely observed V segments, including chromosome 9 orphons, were excluded from the earlier analysis of several hundred of the donors because counts were too low. Most TCR sequences were observed very rarely across donors, whereas some public TCRs were present in many individuals. The study gave a list of 150 to 200 TCR beta chains associated with cytomegalovirus. In a later analysis, TCR association rates were found to vary across HLA loci, with the most associated TCRs seen for DRB1 alleles and the fewest for HLA-C alleles.

The rearrangement combines TRBV11-2 with TRBJ2-5; TRBD1 fits 7 bases in the junction. Sequenced input: PBMCs. The TCR was taken from a man aged 18 to 30 in good health and CMV-seropositive. The nucleotide sequence is given as TGTGCCAGCAGCCAGGGGACAGTGATGCAAGAGACCCAGTACTTC. It is translated as CASSQGTVMQETQYF.